Below, 29 T cell receptor beta chains from the same sample are listed, as sequenced in a study of T cells after yellow fever vaccination. TCRdb analysed the 5' RACE reads with MiXCR anew, one entry per CDR3 protein. The data contain roughly 310,000 distinct CDR3 sequences, about 8.7% of them singletons. The sequences come from PBMCs, collected on the day of the first yellow fever vaccination. These receptors came from a young man who received the YFV17D yellow fever vaccine.

This chain connects TRBV7-9 to TRBJ2-7; D gene ambiguous. CDR1 is SEHNR, CDR2 FQNEAQ, per germline (reference sequence). The CDR3 totals 12 residues. Trimming took off 3 bases at V and 3 bases at J, with 6 bases between the two ends. The CDR3 DNA is TGTGCCAGCAGCTTGAGTCACTACGAGCAGTACTTC. This gives the protein CASSLSHYEQYF. Filled out from reference TRBV7-9 and TRBJ2-7, the complete variable domain reads DTGVSQNPRHKITKRGQNVTFRCDPISEHNRLYWYRQTLGQGPEFLTYFQNEAQLEKSRLLSDRFSAERPKGSFSTLEIQRTEQGDSAMYLCASSLSHYEQYFGPGTRLTVT.

This chain uses TRBV30 with TRBJ2-3; D is ambiguous. The CDR3 extends over 12 amino acids. V shed 0 bases and J shed 3 bases, with 4 bases lying between them. Germline CDR1 and CDR2: GTSNPN and SVGIG (reference sequence). CDR3: CAWSVRTDTQYF. The CDR3 DNA is TGTGCCTGGAGTGTAAGAACAGATACGCAGTATTTT. Filled out from reference TRBV30 and TRBJ2-3, the complete variable domain reads SQTIHQWPATLVQPVGSPLSLECTVEGTSNPNLYWYRQAAGRGLQLLFYSVGIGQISSEVPQNLSASRPQDRQFILSSKKLLLSDSGFYLCAWSVRTDTQYFGPGTRLTVL.

This clonotype was detected a few times. The chain joins TRBV12-3 or TRBV12-4 to TRBJ1-6; D possibly corresponds to TRBD1 (5 bases). V dropped 5 bases and J dropped 11 bases, with 19 bases sitting between them. The CDR3 is made up of 15 amino acids. CDR3 nucleotides: TGTGCCAGCAGTCCCTCAACGTCCTGGGGGGCACCCCTCCACTTT. Its translation is CASSPSTSWGAPLHF.

The chain couples TRBV5-1 to TRBJ2-1, with 11 bases identical to TRBD2. The CDR3 contains 15 residues. Germline CDR1 is SGHRS and CDR2 is YFSETQ. V was clipped by 1 base and J by 6 bases; unmatched bases: 3. This CDR3 reads CASSLQLAGVNEQFF. DNA of the CDR3: TGCGCCAGCAGCTTGCAACTAGCGGGGGTCAATGAGCAGTTCTTC. The variable domain in full, with the rest retrieved from reference TRBV5-1 and TRBJ2-1, is KAGVTQTPRYLIKTRGQQVTLSCSPISGHRSVSWYQQTPGQGLQFLFEYFSETQRNKGNFPGRFSGRQFSNSRSEMNVSTLELGDSALYLCASSLQLAGVNEQFFGPGTRLTVL.

This clonotype was detected only a few times. This rearrangement joins TRBV6-2 or TRBV6-3 to TRBJ1-4; no definite D call. The CDR3 totals 16 residues. The V gene's germline CDR1 is MNHEY and CDR2 SVGEGT. The V gene lost 0 bases and the J gene lost 0 bases, with 8 bases spanning the gap. The chain's CDR3 is CASSYSESATNEKLFF. The CDR3 region has the DNA TGTGCCAGCAGTTACTCGGAGAGTGCAACTAATGAAAAACTGTTTTTT.

The chain has TRBV9 and TRBJ1-1; D not certain. Germline V gene data show CDR1 as SGDLS and CDR2 as YYNGEE. V was shortened by 3 bases and J by 1 base, with 10 bases between the two germline ends. This CDR3 has 14 amino acids. DNA for the CDR3: TGTGCCAGCAGCGGCGGACGGGGGAACACTGAAGCTTTCTTT. This gives the protein CASSGGRGNTEAFF.

V and J are TRBV20-1 and TRBJ2-1; no definite D call. Germline CDR1 and CDR2: DFQATT and SNEGSKA (reference sequence). V was shortened by 2 bases and J by 6 bases, with 14 bases between the two germline ends. The CDR3 sequence is 14 residues long. The CDR3 sequence: CSARRSGVGNEQFF. The CDR3 coding sequence is TGCAGTGCTAGAAGAAGTGGGGTTGGCAATGAGCAGTTCTTC.

This clonotype was seen a handful of times. J is TRBJ1-5 and V is TRBV7-9; D is possibly TRBD1 (5 bases). Trimming took 5 bases from V and 8 from J, leaving 10 bases between them. Per germline, CDR1 SEHNR and CDR2 FQNEAQ (reference sequence). This CDR3 has 12 amino acids. CDR3 protein: CASSRGEEPQHF. CDR3 in DNA: TGTGCCAGCAGCCGAGGGGAGGAGCCCCAGCATTTT. Full variable domain (remainder filled in from reference TRBV7-9 and TRBJ1-5): DTGVSQNPRHKITKRGQNVTFRCDPISEHNRLYWYRQTLGQGPEFLTYFQNEAQLEKSRLLSDRFSAERPKGSFSTLEIQRTEQGDSAMYLCASSRGEEPQHFGDGTRLSIL.

There are many counts of this clonotype. J is TRBJ2-3 and V is TRBV7-9; no reliable D call. The CDR3 is 13 amino acids. Germline V lookup: CDR1 SEHNR, CDR2 FQNEAQ (reference sequence). Trimming cost V 0 bases and J 6 bases, with 7 bases left between them. The CDR3 protein is CASSLAQRDTQYF. The CDR3 DNA is TGTGCCAGCAGCTTAGCGCAAAGGGATACGCAGTATTTT.

As to this clonotype: The junction shows a germline mismatch at one end, possibly a read error. This chain joins TRBV5-6 and TRBJ2-1, with TRBD2 matching over 8 bases. The CDR3 is made up of 13 amino acids. The germline V gene has CDR1 SGHDT and CDR2 YYEEEE. CDR3 DNA sequence: TGTGCCAGCAGCCGGGAGGGCATGAATGAGCAGCTCTTC. As protein: CASSREGMNEQLF.

In its sample, this clonotype was seen a few times. The genes are TRBV6-2 or TRBV6-3 and TRBJ2-5; weak D call: TRBD2 (5 bases). The CDR3 extends over 15 amino acids. V was trimmed by 0 bases and J by 4 bases, leaving 12 bases between them. Germline V lookup: CDR1 MNHEY, CDR2 SVGEGT. CDR3 coding DNA: TGTGCCAGCAGTTACTCGGCCGGGAAGGGAGAGACCCAGTACTTC. It encodes CASSYSAGKGETQYF.

This clonotype was recorded a few times. The chain is built from TRBV6-2 or TRBV6-3 and TRBJ2-5, with unresolved D. The germline V gene has CDR1 MNHEY and CDR2 SVGEGT. The CDR3 sequence is 12 residues long. The germline V and J ends were trimmed by 4 bases and 5 bases, with 8 bases remaining between them. CDR3 in amino acids: CASSFVWETQYF. In DNA, the CDR3 is TGTGCCAGCAGTTTTGTCTGGGAGACCCAGTACTTC.

The chain is built from TRBV7-2 and TRBJ1-5; TRBD1 might be the D (5 bases). V lost 7 bases, J lost 4 bases, and 17 bases lay in between. This CDR3 comprises 15 residues. Germline loops: CDR1 SGHTA, CDR2 FQGNSA. In nucleotides, the CDR3 is TGTGCCAGCACCGAGGGGACCTTCTTGAATCAGCCCCAGCATTTT. Translation: CASTEGTFLNQPQHF.

This clonotype was detected many times. CDR3 coding DNA: TGTGCCACCAGCAGAAGCGGGGGGAACACCGGGGAGCTGTTTTTT. This encodes CATSRSGGNTGELFF. The rearrangement uses TRBV15 and TRBJ2-2; 8 bases line up with TRBD2. With 2 bases clipped from V and 1 base from J, the junction kept 0 bases outside the gene matches. Germline-derived CDR1 and CDR2 are LNHNV and YYDKDF (reference sequence). There are 15 residues in the CDR3.

This clonotype was recorded many times. V gene TRBV7-2 combines with J gene TRBJ1-4; 8 nucleotides line up with TRBD1. The CDR3 sequence is 13 residues long. V lost 4 bases to trimming and J lost 7 bases; unmatched junction nucleotides: 2. Germline V gene lookup returns CDR1 SGHTA and CDR2 FQGNSA. CDR3 sequence: CASSSTGGEKLFF. CDR3 nucleotide sequence: TGTGCCAGCAGCTCAACAGGGGGTGAAAAACTGTTTTTT.

This clonotype was counted a few times. V usage is TRBV5-1 and J usage is TRBJ2-6; 12 bases line up with TRBD2. Trimming at V came to 5 bases and at J to 2 bases, leaving 11 bases not matched to a gene. The germline CDR1 and CDR2 sequences are SGHRS and YFSETQ. The CDR3 runs to 19 residues. The CDR3 loop reads CASRRTSGELLTGANVLTF. CDR3 in DNA: TGCGCCAGCAGACGGACTAGCGGGGAACTTTTAACTGGGGCCAACGTCCTGACTTTC.

The chain combines TRBV30 with TRBJ2-5; D is possibly TRBD1 (6 bases). V was trimmed by 0 bases and J by 1 base, leaving 12 bases between them. CDR3 length equals 15 residues. Per the germline V gene, CDR1 is GTSNPN and CDR2 is SVGIG (reference sequence). The CDR3 is CAWSVNSGVQETQYF. In nucleotides, the CDR3 is TGTGCCTGGAGTGTAAATTCAGGGGTCCAAGAGACCCAGTACTTC. Full variable domain (rest looked up from reference TRBV30 and TRBJ2-5): SQTIHQWPATLVQPVGSPLSLECTVEGTSNPNLYWYRQAAGRGLQLLFYSVGIGQISSEVPQNLSASRPQDRQFILSSKKLLLSDSGFYLCAWSVNSGVQETQYFGPGTRLLVL.

This chain connects TRBV9 to TRBJ2-3; D might be TRBD2 (6 bases). Trimming took off 2 bases at V and 4 bases at J, with 8 bases between the two ends. CDR1 SGDLS and CDR2 YYNGEE come from the germline V gene. CDR3 length: 13 residues. The CDR3 nucleotides read TGTGCCAGCAGCGTTTGGGACTCAGATACGCAGTATTTT. Translation: CASSVWDSDTQYF. Looking up the rest from reference TRBV9 and TRBJ2-3 gives the full variable domain: DSGVTQTPKHLITATGQRVTLRCSPRSGDLSVYWYQQSLDQGLQFLIQYYNGEERAKGNILERFSAQQFPDLHSELNLSSLELGDSALYFCASSVWDSDTQYFGPGTRLTVL.

This clonotype showed up just a few times. This rearrangement joins TRBV5-1 to TRBJ2-1, with 11 positions matching TRBD2. V shed 5 bases, J shed 7 bases, and the junction held 11 bases outside the gene matches. This CDR3 is 16 amino acids long. Germline V gene sequence: CDR1 SGHRS, CDR2 YFSETQ. The CDR3 loop reads CASRTYLSGGANEQFF. CDR3 sequence (DNA): TGCGCCAGCAGGACGTACCTTAGCGGGGGGGCAAATGAGCAGTTCTTC. The full variable domain, with the rest looked up from reference TRBV5-1 and TRBJ2-1, is KAGVTQTPRYLIKTRGQQVTLSCSPISGHRSVSWYQQTPGQGLQFLFEYFSETQRNKGNFPGRFSGRQFSNSRSEMNVSTLELGDSALYLCASRTYLSGGANEQFFGPGTRLTVL.

Only a few counts were recorded for this clonotype. V gene TRBV5-6 combines with J gene TRBJ2-1, with D perhaps matching TRBD1 or TRBD2 (5 bases each). This CDR3 is built from 13 residues. V was trimmed by 3 bases and J by 6 bases, leaving 10 bases between them. CDR1 and CDR2 from the germline V gene are SGHDT and YYEEEE. CDR3 coding DNA: TGTGCCAGCAGCTCGGGGACCCCCAATGAGCAGTTCTTC. Its translation is CASSSGTPNEQFF.

Ten or more counts support this clonotype. J is TRBJ2-7 and V is TRBV18; 8 bases are a match to TRBD1. This CDR3 has 13 residues. The ends lost 5 bases at V and 2 bases at J; junction bases unmatched: 2. The V gene's germline CDR1 is KGHSH and CDR2 LQKENI. The CDR3 sequence is CASSGTGAYEQYF. The CDR3 region has the DNA TGTGCCAGCTCAGGGACAGGAGCCTACGAGCAGTACTTC.

V usage is TRBV7-2 and J usage is TRBJ2-4; 7 bases agree with TRBD2. Germline lookup yields CDR1 SGHTA and CDR2 FQGNSA. Unmatched junction bases numbered 1, after V lost 3 bases and J lost 8 bases. The CDR3 runs to 12 residues. CDR3 nucleotides: TGTGCCAGCAGCTTCCGGGGGGACATTCAGTACTTC. This sequence encodes CASSFRGDIQYF.

This clonotype was seen only once. A much larger clone sits a single nucleotide away, making a read error possible. This chain connects TRBV10-3 to TRBJ2-5; a weak D match, TRBD2 (6 bases). The CDR3 consists of 10 residues. The germline V gene encodes CDR1 ENHRY and CDR2 SYGVKD. V was clipped by 11 bases and J by 4 bases, with 8 bases between them. The CDR3, as DNA: TGTGCCTTCGGGGGAGAGACCCAGTACTTC. Its translation is CAFGGETQYF.

This clonotype was counted between two and nine times. The chain combines TRBV20-1 with TRBJ2-3, with TRBD2 identical over 7 bases. The CDR3 spans 14 residues. V lost 5 bases to trimming and J lost 2 bases; unmatched junction nucleotides: 7. Looked up from germline, CDR1 is DFQATT and CDR2 is SNEGSKA (reference sequence). CDR3 region: CSARRGFVTDTQYF. The CDR3 DNA is TGCAGTGCTCGGCGGGGGTTTGTCACAGATACGCAGTATTTT.

This clonotype was counted many times. The genes are TRBV4-3 and TRBJ1-5; D not certain. Germline loops: CDR1 LGHNA, CDR2 YSLEER. This CDR3 contains 16 residues. V was clipped by 0 bases and J by 5 bases, with 14 bases between them. CDR3 in amino acids: CASSQDRGGGHQPQHF. CDR3 sequence (DNA): TGCGCCAGCAGCCAAGATCGTGGTGGAGGACATCAGCCCCAGCATTTT.

The CDR3 is CASRKQGAIGYTF. In nucleotides, the CDR3 is TGTGCCAGCAGGAAACAGGGGGCTATTGGCTACACCTTC. The rearrangement joins TRBV6-1 to TRBJ1-2, with 9 bases identical to TRBD1. The J segment lost 7 bases and the V segment lost 6 bases, leaving 6 bases of the junction unmatched. Germline V gene sequence: CDR1 MNHNS, CDR2 SASEGT. CDR3 length: 13 amino acids.

The V call is TRBV28, the J call TRBJ1-2, with no clear D. The CDR3 covers 11 residues. Germline lookup yields CDR1 MDHEN and CDR2 SYDVKM. V shed 5 bases and J shed 5 bases, with 6 bases lying between them. The CDR3 loop is CASSKQYGYTF. The DNA of the CDR3 is TGTGCCAGCAGTAAACAGTATGGCTACACCTTC.

This clonotype was seen a handful of times. The chain uses TRBV7-2 and TRBJ2-7; D is ambiguous. Germline assignment: CDR1 SGHTA and CDR2 FQGNSA. Trimming took off 5 bases at V and 0 bases at J, with 8 bases between the two ends. This CDR3 contains 13 residues. This CDR3 is CASSPESSYEQYF. The DNA for the CDR3 is TGTGCCAGCAGCCCGGAAAGCTCCTACGAGCAGTACTTC.

This clonotype was recorded a few times. V and J are TRBV20-1 and TRBJ1-3; 7 bases are a match to TRBD1. The J segment lost 0 bases and the V segment lost 3 bases, leaving 11 bases of the junction unmatched. Looked up from germline, CDR1 is DFQATT and CDR2 is SNEGSKA (reference sequence). The CDR3 runs to 17 residues. CDR3 nucleotide sequence: TGCAGTGCTAGGAAAGGACAGGAATGGGGCTCTGGAAACACCATATATTTT. It codes for CSARKGQEWGSGNTIYF.